The 9 T cell receptor beta chains below were found in one sample sequenced in a study of shared clonotypes between healthy human individuals. Generated by immunoSEQ multiplex PCR, the TCRdb table keeps only in-frame clones and is missing some. The sample lists 2,500,000 or so clones; approximately 94% were seen once. What was sequenced was naive CD4+ T cells sorted from blood. The subset was: CD45RA+ positively selected. These receptors were collected from a young man in good health.

The chain couples TRBV30 to TRBJ1-3; 10 bases map to TRBD1. The CDR3 totals 14 residues. Trimming removed 5 bases from V and 2 bases from J; junction bases left unmatched: 3. Germline V lookup: CDR1 GTSNPN, CDR2 SVGIG (reference sequence). The chain's CDR3 is CAWGTGVAGNTIYF. CDR3 nucleotides: TGTGCCTGGGGGACAGGGGTCGCTGGAAACACCATATATTTT.

V is TRBV6-1 and J is TRBJ1-2; 7 bases map to TRBD1. J gave up 2 bases and V 3 bases, and 3 bases lay outside the gene matches. The CDR3 consists of 14 residues. The germline V gene encodes CDR1 MNHNS and CDR2 SASEGT. Here the CDR3 DNA reads TGTGCCAGCAGTGATGCAGGGGGAAACTATGGCTACACCTTC. Protein sequence: CASSDAGGNYGYTF.

The chain combines TRBV6-1 with TRBJ1-2, with D tentatively TRBD1 (6 bases). Germline values: CDR1 MNHNS, CDR2 SASEGT. The CDR3 totals 12 residues. V lost 8 bases and J lost 5, with 12 bases in between. The CDR3 here is CASPGTTYGYTF. The CDR3 coding sequence is TGTGCCAGCCCCGGGACAACGTATGGCTACACCTTC.

The V and J genes are TRBV5-6 and TRBJ2-3; D possibly uses TRBD1 or TRBD2 (6 bases each). Deletions cut 1 base from V and 2 bases from J, with 20 bases between. The CDR3 extends over 18 amino acids. Germline CDR1 reads SGHDT; CDR2 reads YYEEEE. DNA for the CDR3: TGTGCCAGCAGCTTGTTTAGGGGGGCGGAACTGTACACAGATACGCAGTATTTT. Amino acid sequence: CASSLFRGAELYTDTQYF.

CDR3 sequence reads: CASSYMDRDYEQYF. For the CDR3, the DNA is TGTGCCAGCAGCTACATGGACAGGGACTACGAGCAGTACTTC. The chain recombines TRBV21-1 with TRBJ2-7; the table gives TRBD1 as D, unverified against the DNA. TRBV21-1 is annotated as a pseudogene. The CDR3 has 14 residues.

J is TRBJ1-2 and V is TRBV27; tentative D call: TRBD1 (6 bases). This CDR3 comprises 14 residues. The germline CDR1 and CDR2 sequences are MNHEY and SMNVEV (reference sequence). With 0 bases removed from V and 8 bases from J, the gap between germline ends came to 13 bases. The CDR3 DNA sequence: TGTGCCAGCAGTTTATCGGCGGGGGCGCGGGGCTACACCTTC. Its protein is CASSLSAGARGYTF.

This clone has just a few counts. The chain recombines TRBV19 with TRBJ1-4; D remains unclear. V lost 3 bases and J 12 bases, leaving 8 bases between the germline ends. Germline loops: CDR1 LNHDA, CDR2 SQIVND (reference sequence). CDR3 length: 11 residues. The DNA for the CDR3 is TGTGCCAGTAGTATGCGGGGTGAACTGTTTTTT. Its protein product is CASSMRGELFF.

V is TRBV7-8 and J is TRBJ2-1, with 10 bases aligning to TRBD1. The CDR3 extends over 16 amino acids. Germline values: CDR1 SGHVS, CDR2 FQNEAQ. With 4 bases clipped from V and 9 bases from J, the junction kept 12 bases outside the gene matches. The CDR3 coding sequence is TGTGCCAGCAGCTCCGTAAGGGACAGGGGTTTAGGTGAGCAGTTCTTC. As protein: CASSSVRDRGLGEQFF.

The rearrangement uses TRBV6-5 and TRBJ1-6, with TRBD1 as a possible D gene (5 bases). The ends were cut back, 5 bases at V and 7 bases at J, with 15 bases in the middle. Germline assignment: CDR1 MNHEY and CDR2 SVGAGI. The CDR3 is made up of 15 amino acids. The CDR3 loop is CASSVSRGSNSPLHF. CDR3 DNA: TGTGCCAGCAGTGTGTCCCGGGGCTCAAATTCACCCCTCCACTTT.